Shown below are 23 T cell receptor beta chains from a single sample sequenced in a study of blood T cells in healthy people across ages. A second PCR, run for about 7 to 12 cycles, used a sample-barcoded 5' primer plus a J-beta primer mix. TCRdb independently ran MiXCR on the 5' RACE reads; one entry per CDR3 protein. The table records nearly 1 million distinct CDR3 sequences, roughly half of them present only once. The specimen was blood. The origin of the receptors is a woman in her sixties or seventies in good health.

In its sample, this clonotype was seen once. The CDR3 DNA reads as TGCAGCGCTGCGACAGGGTCCGGCGAGCAGTACTTC. Amino acids: CSAATGSGEQYF. V and J are TRBV29-1 and TRBJ2-7; 7 nucleotides align to TRBD1. Germline loops: CDR1 SQVTM, CDR2 ANQGSEA. Trimming removed 7 bases from V and 6 bases from J; junction bases left unmatched: 9. The CDR3 contains 12 residues.

This clonotype has just a few counts. The chain uses TRBV4-1 and TRBJ1-2; D is unresolved. V gave up 2 bases and J gave up 4 bases, with 11 bases separating them. CDR1 MGHRA and CDR2 YSYEKL come from the germline V gene. The CDR3 spans 14 residues. The CDR3: CASSQISGLYGYTF. CDR3 DNA: TGCGCCAGCAGCCAAATAAGCGGACTCTATGGCTACACCTTC.

J is TRBJ2-7 and V is TRBV4-1; 8 bases are shared with TRBD2. V dropped 3 bases and J dropped 5; count of bases not matched to a gene: 9. This CDR3 comprises 15 residues. Germline assignment: CDR1 MGHRA and CDR2 YSYEKL. CDR3 region: CASSHHGTSLDEQYF. For the CDR3, the DNA is TGCGCCAGCAGCCACCACGGGACTAGTCTCGACGAGCAGTACTTC.

This chain links TRBV7-3 with TRBJ2-3; 10 bases are a match to TRBD2. The CDR3 loop spans 19 amino acids. With 2 bases clipped from V and 6 bases from J, the junction kept 17 bases outside the gene matches. Looked up from germline, CDR1 is SGHTA and CDR2 is FQGTGA. CDR3 protein: CASSLQGPGLAIISDTQYF. CDR3 coding DNA: TGTGCCAGCAGCTTACAGGGGCCGGGACTAGCGATCATCAGCGATACGCAGTATTTT.

The CDR3 loop reads CASSLRVMNEQFF. In DNA, the CDR3 is TGTGCCAGCAGTCTAAGGGTTATGAATGAGCAGTTCTTC. This rearrangement joins TRBV7-2 to TRBJ2-1; D call uncertain. Between the trimmed V and J ends, which lost 6 bases and 7 bases, there was a span of 13 bases. CDR1 is SGHTA, CDR2 FQGNSA, per germline. The CDR3 extends over 13 amino acids.

The chain has TRBV6-5 and TRBJ2-3, with 12 bases matching TRBD2. V dropped 6 bases and J dropped 0; count of bases not matched to a gene: 1. Germline CDR1 and CDR2: MNHEY and SVGAGI. The CDR3 has 15 amino acids. The DNA of the CDR3 is TGTGCCAGCAGGGGACTAGCGGGTAGCACAGATACGCAGTATTTT. Translating it yields CASRGLAGSTDTQYF.

The V and J genes are TRBV28 and TRBJ1-4, with a tentative D call TRBD1 (6 bases). Looked up from germline, CDR1 is MDHEN and CDR2 is SYDVKM. The CDR3 consists of 14 residues. The germline V and J ends were trimmed by 8 bases and 7 bases, with 17 bases remaining between them. The CDR3: CASHATGRSEKLFF. The CDR3 region has the DNA TGTGCCAGCCATGCGACAGGAAGGAGTGAAAAACTGTTTTTT.

This clonotype was observed a few times. The chain is built from TRBV24-1 and TRBJ2-4; weak D call: TRBD2 (6 bases). Germline V gives CDR1 KGHDR, CDR2 SFDVKD. The CDR3 has 14 residues. V was pared by 0 bases and J by 13 bases, with 15 bases between. This CDR3 reads CATSDLRDSEQQYF. In DNA, the CDR3 is TGTGCCACCAGTGATTTGCGGGACTCGGAGCAGCAGTACTTC.

The chain recombines TRBV7-9 with TRBJ2-5, with a weak D call TRBD2 (5 bases). Trimming removed 1 base at V and 2 bases at J, with 11 bases between. The CDR3 has 15 residues. Germline CDR1 reads SEHNR; CDR2 reads FQNEAQ (reference sequence). The CDR3 nucleotides read TGTGCCAGCAGCTTAGGACTAACCCATCAAGAGACCCAGTACTTC. This translates into CASSLGLTHQETQYF. The whole variable domain, filled in from reference TRBV7-9 and TRBJ2-5, reads DTGVSQNPRHKITKRGQNVTFRCDPISEHNRLYWYRQTLGQGPEFLTYFQNEAQLEKSRLLSDRFSAERPKGSFSTLEIQRTEQGDSAMYLCASSLGLTHQETQYFGPGTRLLVL.

This clonotype was picked up a small number of times. This chain connects TRBV28 to TRBJ2-7, with D perhaps TRBD2 (5 bases). Trimming removed 5 bases at V and 2 bases at J, with 13 bases between. The germline V gene has CDR1 MDHEN and CDR2 SYDVKM. The CDR3 is made up of 14 amino acids. This chain's CDR3 is CASSPSGIPYEQYF. The CDR3 coding sequence is TGTGCCAGCAGTCCTTCCGGGATCCCCTACGAGCAGTACTTC.

V and J are TRBV10-3 and TRBJ2-3; the D gene is possibly TRBD2 (5 bases). CDR1 and CDR2 (germline): ENHRY, SYGVKD. CDR3 size: 14 residues. Deletions cut 6 bases from V and 1 base from J, with 11 bases between. The CDR3 sequence: CAIRPGLGTDTQYF. CDR3 DNA sequence: TGTGCCATCAGACCGGGATTAGGCACAGATACGCAGTATTTT.

The chain combines TRBV7-2 with TRBJ1-3; 7 positions agree with TRBD1. The ends lost 5 bases at V and 1 base at J; junction bases unmatched: 14. Germline V lookup: CDR1 SGHTA, CDR2 FQGNSA. CDR3 length: 18 residues. DNA of the CDR3: TGTGCCAGCAGCCAAAACCTTCCCATGACAGGGTCTGGAAACACCATATATTTT. It specifies CASSQNLPMTGSGNTIYF. Based on the CDR3 plus reference TRBV7-2 and TRBJ1-3, the full variable domain is GAGVSQSPSNKVTEKGKDVELRCDPISGHTALYWYRQSLGQGLEFLIYFQGNSAPDKSGLPSDRFSAERTGGSVSTLTIQRTQQEDSAVYLCASSQNLPMTGSGNTIYFGEGSWLTVV.

The sample holds one count of this clonotype. This chain uses TRBV19 with TRBJ2-2; D perhaps matches TRBD1 (6 bases). The CDR3 runs 16 residues. V dropped 5 bases and J dropped 6 bases, with 19 bases sitting between them. CDR1 LNHDA and CDR2 SQIVND come from the germline V gene (reference sequence). CDR3 loop: CASSPERGQISGELFF. The CDR3 nucleotides read TGTGCCAGTAGTCCCGAAAGGGGACAAATATCCGGGGAGCTGTTTTTT.

The rearrangement joins TRBV14 to TRBJ1-1, with unresolved D. The CDR3 is 13 residues long. V was clipped by 0 bases and J by 6 bases, with 8 bases between them. Per germline, CDR1 SGHDN and CDR2 FVKESK. The CDR3 protein is CASSQDRTAEAFF. Here the CDR3 DNA reads TGTGCCAGCAGCCAAGATCGGACGGCTGAAGCTTTCTTT.

The rearrangement links TRBV29-1 to TRBJ1-4; the D gene is possibly TRBD1 (5 bases). CDR1 is SQVTM and CDR2 is ANQGSEA in the germline V gene. Trimming left V 4 bases short and J 7 bases short, with 16 bases between. The CDR3 has 14 residues. CDR3 loop: CSVGGRGSTEKLFF. The CDR3 DNA follows: TGCAGCGTTGGGGGTAGGGGTTCGACTGAAAAACTGTTTTTT. The full variable domain, its missing parts supplied by reference TRBV29-1 and TRBJ1-4, is SAVISQKPSRDICQRGTSLTIQCQVDSQVTMMFWYRQQPGQSLTLIATANQGSEATYESGFVIDKFPISRPNLTFSTLTVSNMSPEDSSIYLCSVGGRGSTEKLFFGSGTQLSVL.

This chain uses TRBV11-2 with TRBJ2-2; 9 nucleotides align to TRBD1. CDR3 size: 14 residues. After removal of 6 bases from V and 6 bases from J, the junction contained 5 bases not matched to a gene. In germline, CDR1 is SGHAT, CDR2 FQNNGV. Here the CDR3 DNA reads TGTGCCAGCAGGGTCACAGGGGGCCCCGGGGAGCTGTTTTTT. It specifies CASRVTGGPGELFF.

This clonotype was observed a handful of times. The CDR3 region is CSVLTGGAGSSYNEQFF. The DNA for the CDR3 is TGCAGCGTCCTGACAGGGGGCGCCGGGAGCTCCTACAATGAGCAGTTCTTC. This chain uses TRBV29-1 with TRBJ2-1; 10 nucleotides agree with TRBD1. CDR3 length equals 17 residues. Germline CDR1 reads SQVTM; CDR2 reads ANQGSEA. V dropped 6 bases and J dropped 0; count of bases not matched to a gene: 11.

This clonotype was recorded a few times. The chain couples TRBV4-3 to TRBJ2-1; 9 nucleotides line up with TRBD2. The CDR3 spans 20 residues. Germline CDR1 is LGHNA and CDR2 is YSLEER. V shed 1 base, J shed 4 bases, and the junction held 17 bases outside the gene matches. The CDR3 loop reads CASSQVLASGVSGKYNEQFF. The CDR3 nucleotides are TGCGCCAGCAGCCAAGTTTTGGCTAGCGGGGTTTCGGGGAAATACAATGAGCAGTTCTTC.

This chain links TRBV11-2 with TRBJ1-1; D gene ambiguous. Looked up from germline, CDR1 is SGHAT and CDR2 is FQNNGV. CDR3 length equals 16 residues. V lost 1 base and J 9 bases, leaving 21 bases between the germline ends. The CDR3 sequence: CASSLGFGQNTAKAFF. The CDR3 DNA reads TGTGCCAGCAGCTTAGGATTTGGTCAAAACACAGCCAAAGCTTTCTTT.

This clonotype occurred many times. The genes are TRBV29-1 and TRBJ2-5; D call uncertain. Germline V gene data show CDR1 as SQVTM and CDR2 as ANQGSEA. The CDR3 has 12 amino acids. Trimming took off 6 bases at V and 0 bases at J, with 8 bases between the two ends. CDR3 DNA sequence: TGCAGCGTGCGGATTTACCAAGAGACCCAGTACTTC. It specifies CSVRIYQETQYF.

The chain joins TRBV20-1 to TRBJ2-5, with TRBD2 matching 7 bases. This CDR3 has 13 residues. Germline V CDR1 and CDR2: DFQATT, SNEGSKA (reference sequence). V lost 5 bases to trimming and J lost 11 bases; unmatched junction nucleotides: 14. The CDR3 DNA is TGCAGTGCTCCGACGCCCGGGACTATAGAGCAGTACTTC. The encoded protein is CSAPTPGTIEQYF.

The rearrangement uses TRBV25-1 and TRBJ1-4; D is possibly TRBD1 (5 bases). The ends were cut back, 4 bases at V and 10 bases at J, with 10 bases in the middle. This CDR3 is built from 12 residues. Per germline, CDR1 MGHDK and CDR2 SYGVNS. The CDR3 sequence is CASSVWGGKLFF. The CDR3 DNA reads as TGTGCCAGCAGTGTGTGGGGGGGAAAACTGTTTTTT.

The V and J genes are TRBV20-1 and TRBJ2-7, with D maybe TRBD2 (6 bases). Germline assignment: CDR1 DFQATT and CDR2 SNEGSKA (reference sequence). This CDR3 is 14 amino acids long. V was clipped by 0 bases and J by 4 bases, with 13 bases between them. In DNA form, the CDR3 reads TGCAGTGCTAGAGATATTGTAGCGGAGTACGAGCAGTACTTC. The encoded protein is CSARDIVAEYEQYF.